What follows are 17 T cell receptor beta chains derived from one specimen sequenced in a study of cytomegalovirus exposure and HLA in healthy donors. The study ran its PCR with 60 Vbeta and 13 Jbeta primers. Profiling relied on immunoSEQ multiplex PCR, and the TCRdb table lists in-frame clones only, not all of them. The profile covers over 95,000 clones, with 67% appearing a single time and roughly 8.3% taken by the ten largest. The sample comprised PBMCs. The receptors were sampled from a man aged 18 to 30 in good health and CMV-seropositive.

This clone has more than one count but fewer than ten. J is TRBJ1-1 and V is TRBV4-1; 10 bases are a match to TRBD1. Losses at the gene ends were 0 bases for V and 11 bases for J; bases not matched to a gene: 9. The CDR3 covers 15 residues. Germline-derived CDR1 and CDR2 are MGHRA and YSYEKL. The CDR3 DNA sequence: TGCGCCAGCAGCCAAGATGGGGCGGGACAGGGGTTCGCTTTCTTT. Protein product: CASSQDGAGQGFAFF.

The V gene is TRBV28, the J gene TRBJ2-7; D is perhaps TRBD1 (5 bases). The V and J ends lost 6 bases and 7 bases respectively, with 10 bases between them. CDR1 is MDHEN and CDR2 is SYDVKM in the germline V gene. This CDR3 region has 11 residues. CDR3 sequence: CASSPGYEQYF. DNA for the CDR3: TGTGCCAGCAGCCCAGGGTATGAGCAGTACTTC. Full variable domain (remainder filled in from reference TRBV28 and TRBJ2-7): DVKVTQSSRYLVKRTGEKVFLECVQDMDHENMFWYRQDPGLGLRLIYFSYDVKMKEKGDIPEGYSVSREKKERFSLILESASTNQTSMYLCASSPGYEQYFGPGTRLTVT.

The genes are TRBV7-2 and TRBJ2-1, with a weak D call TRBD2 (6 bases). Looked up from germline, CDR1 is SGHTA and CDR2 is FQGNSA. The V and J ends lost 5 bases and 0 bases respectively, with 14 bases between them. The CDR3 has 16 residues. This chain's CDR3 is CASSPRGRGSYNEQFF. In nucleotides, the CDR3 is TGTGCCAGCAGCCCGCGGGGTCGAGGCTCCTACAATGAGCAGTTCTTC.

The chain joins TRBV7-9 to TRBJ2-3, with D possibly matching TRBD2 (6 bases). The germline V gene has CDR1 SEHNR and CDR2 FQNEAQ (reference sequence). The CDR3 extends over 13 amino acids. Trimming stripped 3 bases from V and 6 bases from J, with 10 bases between. CDR3 bases: TGTGCCAGCAGCTTTAGCGGTGGTGATACGCAGTATTTT. It yields the protein CASSFSGGDTQYF.

This chain uses TRBV10-1 with TRBJ2-3; D call uncertain. CDR3 length: 13 amino acids. Trimming stripped 3 bases from V and 6 bases from J, with 10 bases between. The germline CDR1 and CDR2 sequences are WNHNN and SYGVQD (reference sequence). The CDR3 region is CASSEAARDTQYF. In DNA form, the CDR3 reads TGCGCCAGCAGTGAAGCCGCGCGGGATACGCAGTATTTT.

The chain joins TRBV6-5 to TRBJ2-5; perhaps TRBD2 as D (6 bases). The germline V and J ends were trimmed by 0 bases and 11 bases, with 13 bases remaining between them. The V gene's germline CDR1 is MNHEY and CDR2 SVGAGI. This CDR3 has 13 residues. The CDR3 DNA sequence: TGTGCCAGCAGTTACTCGGGTCCCGCGGGGCAGTACTTC. It is translated as CASSYSGPAGQYF.

The gene calls are TRBV11-2 and TRBJ2-7; TRBD1 aligns across 12 bases. V shed 5 bases and J 3 bases; nucleotides not matched to a gene: 11. The CDR3 is 17 residues long. Germline CDR1 SGHAT, CDR2 FQNNGV. The CDR3 protein is CASSQGTGGLLSYEQYF. The DNA for the CDR3 is TGTGCCAGCAGCCAAGGGACAGGGGGCCTTTTGAGCTACGAGCAGTACTTC.

The chain links TRBV7-9 to TRBJ2-1, with D hard to call. With 2 bases removed from V and 8 bases from J, the gap between germline ends came to 10 bases. Germline CDR1 SEHNR, CDR2 FQNEAQ (reference sequence). The CDR3 has 13 residues. CDR3 in DNA: TGTGCCAGCAGCTTAAACTATGCTTATGAGCAGTTCTTC. Encoded protein: CASSLNYAYEQFF.

The chain combines TRBV28 with TRBJ2-5; 11 bases line up with TRBD2. After removal of 7 bases from V and 4 bases from J, the junction contained 5 bases not matched to a gene. CDR1 and CDR2 (germline): MDHEN, SYDVKM. The CDR3 consists of 14 residues. The CDR3 DNA sequence: TGTGCCAGCACCCGGACTAGCGGGCGAGAGACCCAGTACTTC. Its protein product is CASTRTSGRETQYF.

The chain carries TRBV6-1 and TRBJ1-2; D might be TRBD1 (5 bases). This CDR3 comprises 18 residues. V was trimmed by 4 bases and J by 7 bases, leaving 28 bases between them. Germline lookup yields CDR1 MNHNS and CDR2 SASEGT. CDR3 loop: CASSAHHVTVGGRRGYTF. The CDR3 region has the DNA TGTGCCAGCAGTGCCCACCACGTTACAGTGGGGGGTCGACGTGGCTACACCTTC.

The chain recombines TRBV7-9 with TRBJ1-1, with 12 bases fitting TRBD1. The CDR3 extends over 15 amino acids. Germline CDR1 reads SEHNR; CDR2 reads FQNEAQ (reference sequence). J gave up 4 bases and V 5 bases, and 5 bases lay outside the gene matches. The CDR3 protein is CASSPGTGGFTEAFF. The CDR3 nucleotides are TGTGCCAGCAGCCCGGGGACAGGGGGCTTCACTGAAGCTTTCTTT.

This chain joins TRBV7-2 and TRBJ1-2; no reliable D call. Trimming pared 1 base from V and 5 bases from J, leaving 14 bases between. Germline CDR1 and CDR2: SGHTA and FQGNSA. The CDR3 runs to 15 residues. The CDR3 protein is CASSLDFGVRYGYTF. CDR3 coding DNA: TGTGCCAGCAGCTTAGATTTCGGGGTTCGATATGGCTACACCTTC.

The chain uses TRBV4-1 and TRBJ2-5; tentative D call: TRBD1 (5 bases). This CDR3 comprises 16 residues. The V gene's germline CDR1 is MGHRA and CDR2 YSYEKL. V shed 0 bases and J shed 4 bases, with 15 bases lying between them. The CDR3 nucleotides are TGCGCCAGCAGCCAAGATTCGCCCGCAAGGGGAGAGACCCAGTACTTC. Protein: CASSQDSPARGETQYF.

This clone has only a few counts. The J gene is TRBJ2-2, the V gene TRBV1; the DNA was not compared with TRBD2, the D call given in the table. TRBV1 is annotated as a pseudogene. The CDR3 contains 19 residues. The CDR3 reads CTSTLKAHLAGANTGELFF. In DNA form, the CDR3 reads TGCACCAGCACCCTCAAAGCGCACCTAGCGGGGGCGAACACCGGGGAGCTGTTTTTT.

This clone has just one count. The chain recombines TRBV6-5 with TRBJ2-7, with a tentative D call TRBD1 (6 bases). Germline V gene data show CDR1 as MNHEY and CDR2 as SVGAGI. CDR3 length: 14 residues. V lost 5 bases to trimming and J lost 0 bases, with 11 bases between them. The CDR3 coding sequence is TGTGCCAGCAGTGACACACAGGGCTCCTACGAGCAGTACTTC. It translates to CASSDTQGSYEQYF.

The rearrangement links TRBV10-3 to TRBJ2-3, with D maybe TRBD2 (5 bases). Germline CDR1 reads ENHRY; CDR2 reads SYGVKD. Trimming removed 7 bases at V and 0 bases at J, with 20 bases between. CDR3 length: 17 residues. The CDR3 DNA reads as TGTGCCATCACCGGAAACATAACTAGAACTAGCACAGATACGCAGTATTTT. Translated: CAITGNITRTSTDTQYF.

This clone was seen only once. Other DNA sequences of this sample code for an identical CDR3. V and J are TRBV6-1 and TRBJ1-5, with D perhaps matching TRBD1 (6 bases). Germline CDR1 and CDR2: MNHNS and SASEGT. The CDR3 runs 16 residues. Deletions cut 2 bases from V and 6 bases from J, with 17 bases between. The CDR3 loop reads CASSEIGSRGGQPQHF. In DNA, the CDR3 is TGTGCCAGCAGTGAAATCGGCAGTAGGGGGGGTCAGCCCCAGCATTTT.